The rows below give T cell receptor beta chains drawn from one sample of a study of T cell responses to AZD1222 COVID-19 vaccine. Profiling relied on immunoSEQ multiplex PCR, and the TCRdb table lists in-frame clones only, not all of them. The repertoire has 150,000 to 180,000 clones, under 95% of them found once; the top ten carry 15% to 20%. Sequencing used peripheral blood, obtained on day 0 of AZD1222 vaccination. The receptors stem from an adult in good health. The CDR3 runs from the conserved cysteine through the conserved F or W. Fields, in order: D gene, clone size, J gene, V gene, CDR3 DNA, CDR3 protein. The D gene is left open where the match is weak. Clone sizes are given selectively: once, few, many, or a class where the clone is expanded.

TRBD1 | - | TRBJ1-2 | TRBV5-6 | TGTGCCAGCAGCCCTTGGGGAGGGGGCCCTATCTATGGCTACACCTTC | CASSPWGGGPIYGYTF
- | - | TRBJ1-3 | TRBV2 | TGTGCCAGCAGTGAAACGGTCGTGGACTCCGGAAACACCATATATTTT | CASSETVVDSGNTIYF
- | - | TRBJ1-1 | TRBV10-3 | TGTGCCGTCTCCGTGGGCCGGGGAGAGGCTTTCTTT | CAVSVGRGEAFF
- | - | TRBJ1-3 | TRBV7-9 | TGTGCCAGCAGCTCTGGGGGGGCCCGAGGAAACACCATATATTTT | CASSSGGARGNTIYF
- | few | TRBJ1-1 | TRBV3-1/TRBV3-2 | TGTGCCAGCAGCCAAGGAGCGGGCACTGAAGCTTTCTTT | CASSQGAGTEAFF
- | - | TRBJ1-3 | TRBV7-3 | TGTGCCAGCAGCCCCTCCGGGAGTGGAAACACCATATATTTT | CASSPSGSGNTIYF
- | - | TRBJ2-5 | TRBV9 | TGTGCCAGCAGCGCTAGGATGGGGGAGACCCAGTACTTC | CASSARMGETQYF
- | - | TRBJ1-6 | TRBV7-9 | TGTGCCAGCAGCGGGCGCCATAATTCACCCCTCCACTTT | CASSGRHNSPLHF
- | - | TRBJ2-2 | TRBV9 | TGTGCCAGCAGCGTAGAGTTACGCGGGACGAAAGTAGGCGCCGGGGAGCTGTTTTTT | CASSVELRGTKVGAGELFF
TRBD1 | - | TRBJ1-6 | TRBV7-9 | TGTGCCAGCAGCTCAACAGGGGCACGGCATAATTCACCCCTCCACTTT | CASSSTGARHNSPLHF
- | - | TRBJ1-2 | TRBV12-5 | TGTGCTAGTGGTTTGGCACGGAGGGACGCAACCAACTATGGCTACACCTTC | CASGLARRDATNYGYTF
- | once | TRBJ1-2 | TRBV11-2 | TGTGCCAGCAGCCCAGCCAGTTCAGGTGGCTACACCTTC | CASSPASSGGYTF
- | - | TRBJ1-5 | TRBV5-1 | TGCGCCAGCAGCTTAGACCCAAATCAGCCCCAGCATTTT | CASSLDPNQPQHF
- | - | TRBJ1-2 | TRBV5-1 | TGCGCCAGCAGCTTGGACAGGGACTATGGCTACACCTTC | CASSLDRDYGYTF
- | - | TRBJ1-1 | TRBV18 | TGTGCCAGCTCACCAATTTCCCAGCAAGAAGCTTTCTTT | CASSPISQQEAFF
- | - | TRBJ2-1 | TRBV7-3 | TGTGCCAGCAGCTCGGGCACAGTTGGTGAGCAGTTCTTC | CASSSGTVGEQFF
TRBD1 | once | TRBJ2-7 | TRBV7-2 | TGTGCCAGCAGCCTTACAGGGGCCTACGAGCAGTACTTC | CASSLTGAYEQYF
- | - | TRBJ1-2 | TRBV25-1 | TGTGCCAGCAGTGAAGGTGGCGCCCGCTACGGCTACACCTTC | CASSEGGARYGYTF
- | - | TRBJ2-7 | TRBV12-3/TRBV12-4 | TGTGCCAGCAGTTTAGTCACTAGCTCCGAGCAGTACTTC | CASSLVTSSEQYF
TRBD2 | few | TRBJ2-7 | TRBV2 | TGTGCCAGCATTCGGACTAGCGGGGGGGCAGTATACGAGCAGTACTTC | CASIRTSGGAVYEQYF
- | - | TRBJ1-1 | TRBV6-1 | TGTGCCAGCAGTGAAGGGGTGGGAATGAACACTGAAGCTTTCTTT | CASSEGVGMNTEAFF
- | - | TRBJ1-2 | TRBV27 | TGTGCCAGCAGCTTAAAGGGCCATTATGGCTACACCTTC | CASSLKGHYGYTF
TRBD1 | - | TRBJ2-1 | TRBV7-2 | TGTGCCAGCAGCTTCGTGACAGGGGTCTACAATGAGCAGTTCTTC | CASSFVTGVYNEQFF
- | - | TRBJ2-7 | TRBV6-5 | TGTGCCAGCGTTCAAGGCGGCTCCTACGAGCAGTACTTC | CASVQGGSYEQYF
TRBD1 | - | TRBJ2-4 | TRBV24-1 | TGTGCCACCAGTTCCAGGACAGGAGCCAAAAACATTCAGTACTTC | CATSSRTGAKNIQYF
- | - | TRBJ1-2 | TRBV19 | TGTGCCAGTAGTATTGGGGAAGACTATGGCTACACCTTC | CASSIGEDYGYTF
- | - | TRBJ2-7 | TRBV5-1 | TGCGCCAGCAGCTTGGGGGGCGGGGACGAGCAGTACTTC | CASSLGGGDEQYF
- | - | TRBJ1-1 | TRBV7-8 | TGTGCCAGCAGCCCCCAACAGGGACTGAACACTGAAGCTTTCTTT | CASSPQQGLNTEAFF
- | once | TRBJ1-2 | TRBV12-3/TRBV12-4 | TGTGCCAGCAGTTTGTCGACCCGCGGCTACACCTTC | CASSLSTRGYTF
TRBD2 | few | TRBJ2-7 | TRBV7-2 | TGTGCCAGCAGCCCATGGACTAGCGGCCTCTACGAGCAGTACTTC | CASSPWTSGLYEQYF
TRBD2 | - | TRBJ2-1 | TRBV6-1 | TGTGCCAGCAGTGGGGCGCTAGCGGGAGTTTTTTATGAGCAGTTCTTC | CASSGALAGVFYEQFF
TRBD2 | - | TRBJ2-1 | TRBV7-9 | TGTGCCAGCAGCTTAGCCCTAGCGGGGTACAATGAGCAGTTCTTC | CASSLALAGYNEQFF
- | - | TRBJ2-7 | TRBV25-1 | TGTGCCAGCAGGACTCGATCGCTCGAGCAGTACTTC | CASRTRSLEQYF
TRBD1 | - | TRBJ1-5 | TRBV27 | TGTGCCAGCAGTCAGGGACAGGGGACAATCCAGCCCCAGCATTTT | CASSQGQGTIQPQHF
TRBD1 | - | TRBJ2-7 | TRBV7-3 | TGTGCCAGCAGCCTGCTAGGGGGCGGCTACGAGCAGTACTTC | CASSLLGGGYEQYF
TRBD1 | - | TRBJ1-1 | TRBV28 | TGTGCCAGCAGTTTATGGGCCGGGACAGGGGTTTCGCCTGAAGCTTTCTTT | CASSLWAGTGVSPEAFF
TRBD1 | - | TRBJ1-2 | TRBV20-1 | TGCAGTGCCGCCCGGACAGGGGCGGGTACCTTC | CSAARTGAGTF
- | once | TRBJ1-2 | TRBV6-2/TRBV6-3 | TGTGCCAGCAGTTACGTAACATATGGCTACACCTTC | CASSYVTYGYTF
- | - | TRBJ1-2 | TRBV7-9 | TGTGCCAGCAGCCTTGACGGGGCCGGTGGCTACACCTTC | CASSLDGAGGYTF
- | - | TRBJ2-5 | TRBV28 | TGTGCCAGCAGTCTCCAGTACGAAGAGACCCAGTACTTC | CASSLQYEETQYF
- | - | TRBJ2-5 | TRBV2 | TGTGCCAGCAGGGCAGTGCCTTTGCAAGAGACCCAGTACTTC | CASRAVPLQETQYF
TRBD1 | - | TRBJ2-5 | TRBV4-3 | TGCGCCAGCAGCCAAGATTCGGGACAGTCGGGAGAGACCCAGTACTTC | CASSQDSGQSGETQYF
- | - | TRBJ1-2 | TRBV28 | TGTGCCAGCAGTTTAGGAGGGGTCTATGGCTACACCTTC | CASSLGGVYGYTF
TRBD1 | - | TRBJ1-1 | TRBV9 | TGTGCCAGCAGCGTAGCAGGGGGCAACACTGAAGCTTTCTTT | CASSVAGGNTEAFF
- | - | TRBJ2-1 | TRBV5-4 | TGTGCCAGCAGCTCGGGCGGACTGACGGACGGGTACAATGAGCAGTTCTTC | CASSSGGLTDGYNEQFF
TRBD2 | - | TRBJ2-3 | TRBV27 | TGTGCCAGCACCAGACTAGCGGGGTGGGATACGCAGTATTTT | CASTRLAGWDTQYF
TRBD2 | - | TRBJ2-5 | TRBV11-2 | TGTGCCAGCAGCTACCTAATCGGGTCTAGCGGGAGGGGGGAGACCCAGTACTTC | CASSYLIGSSGRGETQYF